What follows is one T cell receptor beta chain and its context. Its cognate antigen has yet to be identified. Base quality data are lacking; no much larger clone is found one base away. The time point label corresponds to: about 28 days (+/-7) after the second vaccine dose. AZD1222 recipients whose second dose came at about 4 weeks and those whose second dose came at about 12 weeks were combined into one group, since spike-specific TCR depth and breadth did not differ between the two schedules. The vaccinee samples were drawn from two UK trials, COV001 and COV002, one of which was a single-blind randomized controlled phase 2/3 trial testing AZD1222 (ChAdOx1 nCoV-19) in healthy adults. Trial participant PBMC samples were collected at day 0 and day 28 after the second dose for TCRbeta chain sequencing. The data are from a study of T cell responses to AZD1222 COVID-19 vaccine (dated by TCRdb to the early 2020s). A note on the overall study: TCR sequencing was performed for about 250 trial participants, of whom about 200 were given two doses of AZD1222 and approximately 25 were given two doses of MenACWY control vaccine. Trial participants were enrolled by age into subgroups of 18-55, 56-69 and 70-plus years, and around 140, 26 and 57 TCR-sequenced participants, respectively, were included in these subgroups.

The germline V gene supplies CDR1 SGHRS and CDR2 YFSETQ. The junction shows trimming of 4 bases on V and 1 base on J, plus 18 bases between the germline ends. Its CDR3 holds 17 amino acids, cysteine through phenylalanine. The only DNA kept is the CDR3, 51 bases in frame from the first base. General study outcomes and caveats: The whole spike protein was spanned by vaccine-associated CD4 TCRs, and dominant responses were seen in regions 160-218 and 743-854. Nearly half of unique spike-specific TCRs reportedly recognized epitopes outside regions mutated in the B.1.351 and B.1.1.7 variants. Conclusions about previously exposed vaccinees were limited because only 6 or 7 AZD1222 recipients were SARS-CoV-2 seropositive at baseline. Participants were mostly white British, with more females than males. The authors suggested clonal diversity may have been underestimated. A significant rise in spike-specific TCR breadth and depth was observed after two AZD1222 doses relative to day 0 and relative to MenACWY recipients. Because no day 14 peak-response samples were available, the repertoires could be characterized only after the peak T cell response. The 56-69-year group was small, and its depth increase did not reach significance, likely because of low power.

The CDR3 regions of human TCRbeta chains were analyzed by immunosequencing. In the authors' own workflow: TCRs in the repertoires were matched against a reference library of SARS-CoV-2-specific TCRs that had been generated with the MIRA antigen-specificity platform. Breadth meant the fraction of unique TCRs that were SARS-CoV-2-associated, whereas depth meant the fraction of total T cells that were SARS-CoV-2-associated. Using the MIRA data, each spike-specific TCR was mapped to the spike region that the TCR reacts to and placed in a CD4 or CD8 class. Log10-transformed breadth and depth values were compared by one-way ANOVA with Sidak's multiple comparisons tests. Here the immuneACCESS table is served through TCRdb, limited to in-frame sequences with V and J called. Missing clones are a known gap in these copies; in checked studies unresolved V genes cover under half, and the rest lacks a known reason. That table is the source of V, J and clone size, and D and trimming were worked out from the DNA. Recorded for this sample are around 99,000 clones; more than 75% of them occurred a single time. Roughly 4.5% of the sample belongs to the ten largest clones.

Rearrangement joined TRBV5-1 to TRBJ1-3, with the identity of the D gene unclear. The source is an adult who received the AZD1222 COVID-19 vaccine. Material: peripheral blood, obtained 28 days after the second AZD1222 dose. This receptor has the CDR3 CASSPTTAASSGNTIYF. The sequenced DNA is TGCGCCAGCAGCCCTACGACGGCAGCATCTTCTGGAAACACCATATATTTT.